This T cell receptor (beta chain) is drawn from a study of OX40 agonist ivuxolimab in advanced cancers. The germline gives CDR1 LNHDA, CDR2 SQIVND (reference sequence). The CDR3 contains 14 residues. V dropped 6 bases and J dropped 0 bases, with 11 bases sitting between them. Cycle 7 day 1, cycle 4 day 1, and baseline were the timepoints at which blood was sampled. TCRdb's copy holds only in-frame clones and misses some; the assay was immunoSEQ multiplex PCR. The sample includes 45,000 or so clones, 88% seen only once; the top ten take around 20%. The rearrangement links TRBV19 to TRBJ1-1; D not resolved. This sequence originates from an adult with an advanced solid tumor such as melanoma, head and neck, liver or kidney cancer. The specimen was CD4+ or CD8+ T cells sorted from blood, collected in a trial of the OX40 agonist ivuxolimab. In DNA, the CDR3 is TGTGCCAGTAGCTCTTGGACGGTGAACACTGAAGCTTTCTTT. Protein sequence: CASSSWTVNTEAFF.